This TCR beta chain was documented in a study of metastatic and nonmetastatic thyroid tumors. Study-wide points: Compared with benign nodules, malignant thyroid tumors were reported to have significantly higher TCR beta diversity in both blood and tumor.

This clone occurred many times. As yet, its antigen is unknown. Via MiXCR, TCRdb re-called the PCR reads. There are fewer than 100,000 clones in the sample; 14% to 15% occur only once, and about 3.9% lies in the top ten. There were no patients who had received any treatment before thyroid surgery. Trimming took off 3 bases at V and 7 bases at J, with 19 bases between the two ends. The CDR3 is 16 residues long. Germline values: CDR1 SGHAT, CDR2 FQNNGV. The V call is TRBV11-2, the J call TRBJ2-1, with D maybe TRBD2 (6 bases). This TCR was recovered from a female donor with papillary thyroid cancer or a benign thyroid nodule (not recorded which). Some clones in this sample may be carry-over from other donors' samples. The source material was blood. The CDR3 nucleotides are TGTGCCAGCAGCTTCCGGGCGGGACGAGACAATAATGAGCAGTTCTTC. It yields the protein CASSFRAGRDNNEQFF.